Listed here are 25 T cell receptor beta chains from one sample, sequenced in a study of T cells in localized non-small cell lung cancer. The data were produced by immunoSEQ multiplex PCR, yet TCRdb's version contains in-frame clones alone and is incomplete. The sample has roughly 35,000 clones, roughly 89% seen once. Sequencing was performed on peripheral blood, taken before any cancer treatment. Receptor source: a woman aged 35 to 69 with stage I lung adenocarcinoma.

This clone was observed once. This chain uses TRBV5-5 with TRBJ1-5; unclear D gene. Deletions cut 3 bases from V and 4 bases from J, with 8 bases between. Germline V gene sequence: CDR1 SGHKS, CDR2 YYEKEE (reference sequence). The CDR3 totals 13 residues. CDR3 loop: CASSWTVNQPQHF. CDR3 nucleotide sequence: TGTGCCAGCAGCTGGACCGTGAATCAGCCCCAGCATTTT.

The CDR3: CASSQMGGPFTEAFF. The CDR3 bases are TGCGCCAGCAGCCAGATGGGTGGGCCCTTCACTGAAGCTTTCTTT. V and J are TRBV4-1 and TRBJ1-1; no definite D call. V gave up 3 bases and J gave up 4 bases, with 15 bases separating them. The V gene's germline CDR1 is MGHRA and CDR2 YSYEKL. CDR3 size: 15 residues.

The chain employs TRBV15 and TRBJ1-1; tentatively, D is TRBD1 (6 bases). V dropped 1 base and J dropped 8 bases, with 14 bases sitting between them. Germline V gene data show CDR1 as LNHNV and CDR2 as YYDKDF (reference sequence). CDR3 length: 14 amino acids. The CDR3, as DNA: TGTGCCACCAGCAGAGGGATGGGGGGGACAGAAGCTTTCTTT. It codes for CATSRGMGGTEAFF.

This chain joins TRBV4-1 and TRBJ1-6; D perhaps matches TRBD1 (6 bases). Germline assignment: CDR1 MGHRA and CDR2 YSYEKL. This CDR3 has 15 residues. V was trimmed by 4 bases and J by 3 bases, leaving 10 bases between them. CDR3 protein: CASSREGGYNSPLHF. DNA for the CDR3: TGCGCCAGCAGCCGGGAGGGGGGCTATAATTCACCCCTCCACTTT.

This clone was detected a few times. The chain couples TRBV29-1 to TRBJ1-1; the D gene is possibly TRBD1 (6 bases). The germline gives CDR1 SQVTM, CDR2 ANQGSEA. The CDR3 sequence is 12 residues long. Trimming removed 4 bases at V and 1 base at J, with 7 bases between. CDR3 sequence reads: CSVVGANTEAFF. In DNA, the CDR3 is TGCAGCGTTGTGGGGGCGAACACTGAAGCTTTCTTT.

The chain carries TRBV19 and TRBJ2-7; 8 positions agree with TRBD1. The CDR3 contains 13 residues. The germline CDR1 and CDR2 sequences are LNHDA and SQIVND (reference sequence). V lost 10 bases to trimming and J lost 0 bases; unmatched junction nucleotides: 5. The CDR3 loop reads CATGQGSSYEQYF. The CDR3 DNA sequence: TGTGCCACCGGACAGGGTAGCTCCTACGAGCAGTACTTC.

The chain is built from TRBV7-8 and TRBJ1-1; D unclear. V dropped 2 bases and J dropped 3 bases, with 10 bases sitting between them. This CDR3 has 14 residues. Germline lookup yields CDR1 SGHVS and CDR2 FQNEAQ. This chain's CDR3 is CASSLMALYTEAFF. The CDR3 DNA sequence: TGTGCCAGCAGCTTAATGGCCTTGTACACTGAAGCTTTCTTT.

This sequence joins TRBV6-5 and TRBJ1-6; maybe TRBD1 (6 bases). The V end lost 8 bases, the J end lost 7 bases, and 12 bases lay between the germline ends. This CDR3 contains 13 residues. In germline, CDR1 is MNHEY, CDR2 SVGAGI. In DNA, the CDR3 is TGTGCCAGCCGCCGGACAGAGAATTCACCCCTCCACTTT. Its translation is CASRRTENSPLHF.

This clone has just a few counts. The rearrangement uses TRBV6-4 and TRBJ2-1; 10 bases are shared with TRBD2. CDR3 length equals 14 residues. Germline CDR1 is MRHNA and CDR2 is SNTAGT. V lost 8 bases, J lost 7 bases, and 8 bases stayed unmatched. CDR3 bases: TGTGCCAGCGCGGTTAGCGGGGGGCCTAATGAGCAGTTCTTC. Residues: CASAVSGGPNEQFF.

The CDR3 DNA reads as TGTGCCAGCAGCCCCGGAGAGAGTGCGCAGTATTTT. It translates to CASSPGESAQYF. This chain joins TRBV6-5 and TRBJ2-3; no clear D gene. CDR1 and CDR2 (germline): MNHEY, SVGAGI. With 6 bases removed from V and 10 bases from J, the gap between germline ends came to 14 bases. This CDR3 is 12 amino acids long.

The DNA of the CDR3 is TGTGCCAGCAGTGAATCGGCCTTCCCGAGGAGTTCACCCCTCCACTTT. Encoded protein: CASSESAFPRSSPLHF. The chain combines TRBV6-1 with TRBJ1-6; D ambiguous. The CDR3 extends over 16 amino acids. The ends were cut back, 2 bases at V and 9 bases at J, with 17 bases in the middle. CDR1 is MNHNS, CDR2 SASEGT, per germline.

The chain has TRBV18 and TRBJ2-7; 11 bases map to TRBD1. From germline, CDR1 is KGHSH and CDR2 LQKENI. The length of the CDR3 is 15 residues. V lost 5 bases, J lost 1 base, and 4 bases stayed unmatched. The CDR3 DNA follows: TGTGCCAGCTCATTGGGGACAGGGGGATCCTACGAGCAGTACTTC. Translating gives CASSLGTGGSYEQYF.

The table lists this clone with a count of one. The chain employs TRBV18 and TRBJ1-3, with no clear D. Germline V lookup: CDR1 KGHSH, CDR2 LQKENI. The CDR3 length is 16 residues. With 2 bases removed from V and 0 bases from J, the gap between germline ends came to 11 bases. CDR3 coding DNA: TGTGCCAGCTCACCAATCCCCCCAGGCTCTGGAAACACCATATATTTT. Residues: CASSPIPPGSGNTIYF.

This clone was counted only a few times. This chain connects TRBV5-1 to TRBJ1-2, with D possibly TRBD1 on 5 matching bases. CDR1 SGHRS and CDR2 YFSETQ come from the germline V gene. The CDR3 is 12 residues long. Trimming pared 2 bases from V and 8 bases from J, leaving 10 bases between. The CDR3 region is CASSFAGFGYTF. The CDR3 region has the DNA TGCGCCAGCAGCTTCGCAGGGTTCGGCTACACCTTC.

The chain links TRBV6-5 to TRBJ1-2, with 7 bases that match TRBD1. V was clipped by 0 bases and J by 5 bases; unmatched bases: 3. The CDR3 runs to 14 residues. Per the germline V gene, CDR1 is MNHEY and CDR2 is SVGAGI. In DNA, the CDR3 is TGTGCCAGCAGTTACTCGGGGACAGTTTATGGCTACACCTTC. Encoded protein: CASSYSGTVYGYTF.

The J gene is TRBJ2-2, the V gene TRBV9; D unclear. Per the germline V gene, CDR1 is SGDLS and CDR2 is YYNGEE. The CDR3 is 14 residues long. V dropped 0 bases and J dropped 4 bases, with 7 bases sitting between them. CDR3: CASSVDGVTGELFF. Written as DNA, the CDR3 is TGTGCCAGCAGCGTAGACGGAGTCACCGGGGAGCTGTTTTTT.

The rearrangement links TRBV5-4 to TRBJ2-5, with 7 positions matching TRBD1. There are 13 residues in the CDR3. V was clipped by 3 bases and J by 4 bases; unmatched bases: 3. Germline-derived CDR1 and CDR2 are SGHNT and YYREEE (reference sequence). The CDR3: CASSSGQRETQYF. CDR3 nucleotide sequence: TGTGCCAGCAGCTCGGGACAGAGAGAGACCCAGTACTTC.

The chain recombines TRBV4-3 with TRBJ2-1; 8 nucleotides line up with TRBD2. The J segment lost 4 bases and the V segment lost 4 bases, leaving 6 bases of the junction unmatched. The germline CDR1 and CDR2 sequences are LGHNA and YSLEER. The CDR3 runs 15 residues. The CDR3 reads CASSRIAGLYNEQFF. The CDR3 DNA is TGCGCCAGCAGCCGAATAGCGGGGTTGTACAATGAGCAGTTCTTC.

The genes are TRBV5-1 and TRBJ1-1, with D perhaps matching TRBD1 (6 bases). V gave up 0 bases and J gave up 3 bases, with 12 bases separating them. From germline, CDR1 is SGHRS and CDR2 YFSETQ. The CDR3 length is 15 residues. CDR3 DNA: TGCGCCAGCAGCTTGGCGGGGGCGCGGGACACTGAAGCTTTCTTT. Amino acids: CASSLAGARDTEAFF. Filled out from reference TRBV5-1 and TRBJ1-1, the complete variable domain reads KAGVTQTPRYLIKTRGQQVTLSCSPISGHRSVSWYQQTPGQGLQFLFEYFSETQRNKGNFPGRFSGRQFSNSRSEMNVSTLELGDSALYLCASSLAGARDTEAFFGQGTRLTVV.

The rearrangement joins TRBV30 to TRBJ1-1; D gene unclear. V was shortened by 4 bases and J by 8 bases, with 8 bases between the two germline ends. This CDR3 is 10 amino acids long. The V gene's germline CDR1 is GTSNPN and CDR2 SVGIG (reference sequence). The CDR3 coding sequence is TGTGCCTGGAAGCGCACCGAAGCTTTCTTT. This codes for CAWKRTEAFF.

J is TRBJ1-1 and V is TRBV11-2; 8 bases are shared with TRBD1. The CDR3 has 13 amino acids. The germline CDR1 and CDR2 sequences are SGHAT and FQNNGV. V lost 6 bases, J lost 4 bases, and 4 bases stayed unmatched. CDR3 sequence: CASRQGGGTEAFF. The CDR3, as DNA: TGTGCCAGCAGACAGGGGGGTGGCACTGAAGCTTTCTTT. Using reference TRBV11-2 and TRBJ1-1 for the parts outside the CDR3, the full variable domain is EAGVAQSPRYKIIEKRQSVAFWCNPISGHATLYWYQQILGQGPKLLIQFQNNGVVDDSQLPKDRFSAERLKGVDSTLKIQPAKLEDSAVYLCASRQGGGTEAFFGQGTRLTVV.

The chain is built from TRBV19 and TRBJ1-2, with D uncertain. The germline V and J ends were trimmed by 5 bases and 4 bases, with 14 bases remaining between them. The CDR3 covers 14 residues. Germline-derived CDR1 and CDR2 are LNHDA and SQIVND (reference sequence). The CDR3 DNA reads TGTGCCAGTAGTTGGCGCCCTTGGAGCTATGGCTACACCTTC. This encodes CASSWRPWSYGYTF.

Note on this clone: This specimen includes other DNA sequences encoding the same CDR3. The J gene is TRBJ2-1, the V gene TRBV7-9; TRBD2 agrees at 9 bases. CDR1 is SEHNR and CDR2 is FQNEAQ in the germline V gene (reference sequence). The V and J ends lost 2 bases and 3 bases, in that order; junction bases with no gene match: 5. The CDR3 contains 16 residues. CDR3: CASSLSLAGSYNEQFF. Here the CDR3 DNA reads TGTGCCAGCAGCTTAAGCCTAGCGGGAAGCTACAATGAGCAGTTCTTC.

The rearrangement joins TRBV2 to TRBJ2-2, with 9 bases lining up with TRBD2. Per germline, CDR1 SNHLY and CDR2 FYNNEI. Trimming removed 5 bases from V and 5 bases from J; junction bases left unmatched: 6. The CDR3 consists of 15 residues. DNA of the CDR3: TGTGCCAGCAGTTTTGTAGCGGGGGCAACCGGGGAGCTGTTTTTT. This sequence encodes CASSFVAGATGELFF.

This clone came up a few times. The chain links TRBV18 to TRBJ1-5; the D is unclear. The CDR3 length is 14 residues. CDR1 KGHSH and CDR2 LQKENI come from the germline V gene. Trimming took 1 base from V and 6 from J, leaving 10 bases between them. The CDR3 reads CASSPRVGRQPQHF. DNA for the CDR3: TGTGCCAGCTCACCACGGGTCGGGCGTCAGCCCCAGCATTTT.